The rows below give T cell receptor beta chains drawn from one sample of a study of cytomegalovirus exposure and HLA in healthy donors. The method was immunoSEQ multiplex PCR; TCRdb's version includes in-frame clones alone and lacks a portion of them. The sample records 130,000 or so clones, roughly four fifths being singletons. The sequenced material came from PBMCs. These receptors originate from a woman aged 40 to 55 in good health and CMV-seropositive. CDR3s include the opening cysteine and the closing phenylalanine or tryptophan. D genes are given only for firm matches. Clone size appears in some rows only: once, few, many, or a class for an expanded clone.

D	V	size	J	DNA	CDR3
TRBD1	TRBV18	few	TRBJ2-2	TGTGCCAGCTCACCCGGGACAGGGGACACCGGGGAGCTGTTTTTT	CASSPGTGDTGELFF
NA	TRBV27	NA	TRBJ2-7	TGTGCCAGCAGTTTACGAGGGAGAATTGCCGAGCAGTACTTC	CASSLRGRIAEQYF
TRBD1	TRBV6-5	NA	TRBJ1-1	TGTGCCAGCAGAACAGGGGGTGGAGAAGCTTTCTTT	CASRTGGGEAFF
TRBD1	TRBV7-6	NA	TRBJ1-4	TGTGCCAGCAGCATGACAGGGGTGGGAGAAAAACTGTTTTTT	CASSMTGVGEKLFF
NA	TRBV6-5	NA	TRBJ2-3	TGTGCCAGCAGTTACACCCCAGGGGCAGATACGCAGTATTTT	CASSYTPGADTQYF
NA	TRBV6-5	NA	TRBJ1-3	TGTGCCAGCAGTTACGAGGGTTCTAGCTCTGGAAACACCATATATTTT	CASSYEGSSSGNTIYF
NA	TRBV15	NA	TRBJ1-2	TGTGCCACCAGCAGAGGTGACAGTGACTATGGCTACACCTTC	CATSRGDSDYGYTF
NA	TRBV6-4	NA	TRBJ2-1	TGTGCCAGCAGTGACACTGGGGGGGCCTCCTACAATGAGCAGTTCTTC	CASSDTGGASYNEQFF
NA	TRBV11-3	NA	TRBJ1-1	TGTGCCAGCAGCTTAGGCTCAAGGGGGACACTTGAAGCTTTCTTT	CASSLGSRGTLEAFF
NA	TRBV4-1	NA	TRBJ1-5	TGCGCCACCTACAGCCGAATAACAGATGAGGGTCGCAATCAGCCCCAGCATTTT	CATYSRITDEGRNQPQHF
NA	TRBV7-6	NA	TRBJ1-1	TGTGCCAGCAGCATCGGCGACGACAGGTTGAACACTGAAGCTTTCTTT	CASSIGDDRLNTEAFF